Each of the 28 T cell receptor beta chains below was sequenced from the same sample in a study of follicular helper T cells after annual influenza vaccination. Method: immunoSEQ multiplex PCR; TCRdb's copy keeps in-frame clones and lacks some. The profile shows about 10,000 clones, 82% of them singletons. Time point meaning: 2015-2016 season, 7 days after influenza vaccination. Sequencing was performed on CXCR5+ CD38- circulating T follicular helper cells from blood, taken 7 days after influenza vaccination. Noted subset: circulating Tfh, non-naive CD4+CXCR5+PD-1+ (ICOS+CD38+ or ICOS-CD38-). The receptors shown here come from an adult who received the influenza vaccine.

V and J are TRBV15 and TRBJ2-5, with D unresolved. In germline, CDR1 is LNHNV, CDR2 YYDKDF (reference sequence). V gave up 0 bases and J gave up 4 bases, with 6 bases separating them. The CDR3 loop spans 13 amino acids. In DNA, the CDR3 is TGTGCCACCAGCAGAGATGCCTTAGAGACCCAGTACTTC. This translates into CATSRDALETQYF.

The chain employs TRBV5-6 and TRBJ2-5; no definite D call. The length of the CDR3 is 13 residues. Trimming took 1 base from V and 2 from J, leaving 6 bases between them. The germline gives CDR1 SGHDT, CDR2 YYEEEE. This CDR3 reads CASSLSSQETQYF. In DNA form, the CDR3 reads TGTGCCAGCAGCTTGAGCAGTCAAGAGACCCAGTACTTC.

The table lists this clone with a few counts. This sequence joins TRBV2 and TRBJ2-7; TRBD1 is a possible D gene (6 bases). Germline assignment: CDR1 SNHLY and CDR2 FYNNEI. The CDR3 sequence is 14 residues long. V was clipped by 5 bases and J by 1 base, with 12 bases between them. CDR3: CASSPDRTSYEQYF. CDR3 DNA: TGTGCCAGCAGTCCTGACAGGACATCCTACGAGCAGTACTTC. Using reference TRBV2 and TRBJ2-7 for the parts outside the CDR3, the full variable domain is EPEVTQTPSHQVTQMGQEVILRCVPISNHLYFYWYRQILGQKVEFLVSFYNNEISEKSEIFDDQFSVERPDGSNFTLKIRSTKLEDSAMYFCASSPDRTSYEQYFGPGTRLTVT.

V usage is TRBV5-1 and J usage is TRBJ2-5, with 8 bases fitting TRBD2. With 1 base clipped from V and 5 bases from J, the junction kept 7 bases outside the gene matches. Germline V gene data show CDR1 as SGHRS and CDR2 as YFSETQ. This CDR3 has 15 residues. CDR3: CASSLSAGGGETQYF. For the CDR3, the DNA is TGCGCCAGCAGCTTGTCTGCGGGGGGCGGGGAGACCCAGTACTTC.

The DNA of the CDR3 is TGTGCCAGCAGCGCGGACCTCTCCGCCGGGGAGCTGTTTTTT. Residues: CASSADLSAGELFF. This sequence joins TRBV9 and TRBJ2-2; no definite D call. Germline CDR1 reads SGDLS; CDR2 reads YYNGEE. Trimming took off 3 bases at V and 6 bases at J, with 12 bases between the two ends. The CDR3 contains 14 residues.

The V and J genes are TRBV28 and TRBJ2-5; 12 nucleotides align to TRBD2. The DNA matches TRBJ2-7 better at its end, which makes the J call doubtful. From germline, CDR1 is MDHEN and CDR2 SYDVKM. The CDR3 has 16 residues. CDR3 amino acids: CASRTGGGLAGSEQYF. The CDR3 DNA reads TGTGCCAGCAGAACCGGCGGCGGACTAGCGGGGAGCGAGCAGTACTTC.

The chain uses TRBV28 and TRBJ2-1, with a tentative D call TRBD1 (7 bases). This CDR3 is built from 15 residues. The V gene's germline CDR1 is MDHEN and CDR2 SYDVKM. Trimming shortened V by 10 bases and J by 3 bases, and 19 bases separated the two germline ends. The CDR3 here is CATIADRINYNEQFF. The CDR3 nucleotides read TGTGCCACGATAGCGGACAGGATTAACTACAATGAGCAGTTCTTC. The variable domain in full, completed from reference TRBV28 and TRBJ2-1, reads DVKVTQSSRYLVKRTGEKVFLECVQDMDHENMFWYRQDPGLGLRLIYFSYDVKMKEKGDIPEGYSVSREKKERFSLILESASTNQTSMYLCATIADRINYNEQFFGPGTRLTVL.

The rearrangement uses TRBV19 and TRBJ1-5; D gene unclear. V was cut by 1 base and J by 4 bases, with 2 bases left in between. CDR3 size: 12 residues. Germline-derived CDR1 and CDR2 are LNHDA and SQIVND (reference sequence). CDR3 nucleotide sequence: TGTGCCAGTAGTATAGGTAATCAGCCCCAGCATTTT. This codes for CASSIGNQPQHF.

V and J are TRBV7-9 and TRBJ2-3; perhaps D is TRBD1 or TRBD2 (5 bases each). This CDR3 is built from 15 residues. Germline CDR1 and CDR2: SEHNR and FQNEAQ (reference sequence). V lost 2 bases, J lost 4 bases, and 13 bases lay in between. The CDR3: CASSLQGSVADTQYF. CDR3 nucleotide sequence: TGTGCCAGCAGCTTACAGGGTAGCGTCGCAGATACGCAGTATTTT.

This clone was counted only a few times. The chain combines TRBV5-1 with TRBJ1-3, with 8 positions matching TRBD1. V lost 4 bases and J lost 1; bases outside the gene matches: 4. Germline V gives CDR1 SGHRS, CDR2 YFSETQ. CDR3 length: 15 amino acids. The CDR3 spells CASSPWTGSGNTIYF. As DNA, the CDR3 is TGCGCCAGCAGCCCCTGGACAGGGTCTGGAAACACCATATATTTT.

The rearrangement links TRBV29-1 to TRBJ2-2; unclear D gene. This CDR3 is 13 amino acids long. CDR1 and CDR2 (germline): SQVTM, ANQGSEA. Between the trimmed V and J ends, which lost 2 bases and 5 bases, there was a span of 9 bases. CDR3 DNA: TGCAGCGTTGAACGTTTGGATACCGGGGAGCTGTTTTTT. Protein sequence: CSVERLDTGELFF.

On this clone: The junction departs from the called germline gene at one end, perhaps through a read error. This same CDR3 is encoded by further DNA sequences in the sample. CDR3 sequence (DNA): TGCAGCGCCGGGGGGCGGGGGATCATCTTC. This translates into CSAGGRGIIF. The V call is TRBV29-1, the J call TRBJ1-2; weak D call: TRBD1 (6 bases). Germline CDR1 is SQVTM and CDR2 is ANQGSEA. CDR3 size: 10 residues. Supplemented by reference TRBV29-1 and TRBJ1-2, the full variable domain reads SAVISQKPSRDICQRGTSLTIQCQVDSQVTMMFWYRQQPGQSLTLIATANQGSEATYESGFVIDKFPISRPNLTFSTLTVSNMSPEDSSIYLCSAGGRGIIFGSGTRLTVV.

The chain carries TRBV4-2 and TRBJ1-4; the D gene is possibly TRBD1 (5 bases). V lost 3 bases to trimming and J lost 7 bases, with 18 bases between them. This CDR3 contains 16 residues. Germline-derived CDR1 and CDR2 are LGHNA and YNFKEQ. The CDR3 DNA reads TGTGCCAGCAGCCAGGGGCAACCCGAGTTGGGTGAAAAACTGTTTTTT. Encoded protein: CASSQGQPELGEKLFF.

The genes are TRBV6-5 and TRBJ2-2; TRBD1 might be the D (7 bases). V lost 6 bases to trimming and J lost 5 bases, with 10 bases between them. The CDR3 extends over 13 amino acids. Looked up from germline, CDR1 is MNHEY and CDR2 is SVGAGI. CDR3 sequence reads: CASSPGGTGELFF. DNA for the CDR3: TGTGCCAGCAGCCCAGGGGGGACCGGGGAGCTGTTTTTT.

The J gene is TRBJ2-7, the V gene TRBV6-1, with a weak D call TRBD1 (5 bases). The CDR3 is 14 residues long. Germline-derived CDR1 and CDR2 are MNHNS and SASEGT. The germline V and J ends were trimmed by 6 bases and 4 bases, with 16 bases remaining between them. This CDR3 reads CASRGWQGEYEQYF. CDR3 DNA sequence: TGTGCCAGCAGGGGTTGGCAGGGCGAATACGAGCAGTACTTC.

The table lists this clone with a count of one. This chain uses TRBV19 with TRBJ1-2, with 7 bases fitting TRBD1. The CDR3 consists of 14 residues. V shed 9 bases, J shed 3 bases, and the junction held 10 bases outside the gene matches. In germline, CDR1 is LNHDA, CDR2 SQIVND (reference sequence). CDR3 amino acids: CASKPNRGDYGYTF. The CDR3, as DNA: TGTGCCAGCAAGCCCAACAGGGGAGACTATGGCTACACCTTC. Supplemented by reference TRBV19 and TRBJ1-2, the full variable domain reads DGGITQSPKYLFRKEGQNVTLSCEQNLNHDAMYWYRQDPGQGLRLIYYSQIVNDFQKGDIAEGYSVSREKKESFPLTVTSAQKNPTAFYLCASKPNRGDYGYTFGSGTRLTVV.

The chain joins TRBV7-2 to TRBJ2-7; 7 bases are a match to TRBD1. V trimming: 3 bases; J trimming: 4 bases; junction bases outside the gene matches: 9. The CDR3 consists of 15 residues. Germline V gene sequence: CDR1 SGHTA, CDR2 FQGNSA. The CDR3 DNA reads as TGTGCCAGCAGCTTCACGTTCAGGGGGTTATACGAGCAGTACTTC. This translates into CASSFTFRGLYEQYF.

This clone was recorded once. The chain couples TRBV20-1 to TRBJ2-3, with unresolved D. Germline-derived CDR1 and CDR2 are DFQATT and SNEGSKA (reference sequence). The CDR3 is made up of 10 amino acids. Between the trimmed V and J ends, which lost 6 bases and 5 bases, there was a span of 6 bases. In DNA, the CDR3 is TGCAGTGCCACGCTAGATACGCAGTATTTT. It translates to CSATLDTQYF.

The rearrangement links TRBV5-1 to TRBJ1-4; 7 positions match TRBD1. The junction had 8 bases not matched to a gene; V was cut back by 4 bases and J by 8 bases. The CDR3 covers 14 residues. Germline V gene lookup returns CDR1 SGHRS and CDR2 YFSETQ. The CDR3 bases are TGCGCCAGCAGCAGAACAGGGGTGGGCGAAAAACTGTTTTTT. Translated, it gives CASSRTGVGEKLFF.

This clone was detected a few times. V is TRBV9 and J is TRBJ2-7; TRBD1 agrees at 10 bases. V lost 4 bases, J lost 4 bases, and 5 bases stayed unmatched. The CDR3 runs 14 residues. Germline V lookup: CDR1 SGDLS, CDR2 YYNGEE. CDR3 amino acids: CASSPTGGKYEQYF. The CDR3 DNA is TGTGCCAGCAGCCCGACAGGGGGCAAGTACGAGCAGTACTTC.

V usage is TRBV28 and J usage is TRBJ1-2; no firm D call. The ends were cut back, 5 bases at V and 5 bases at J, with 15 bases in the middle. The germline V gene encodes CDR1 MDHEN and CDR2 SYDVKM. The CDR3 runs 14 residues. The CDR3 reads CASSRPYTAYGYTF. CDR3 coding DNA: TGTGCCAGCAGTAGACCCTACACAGCGTATGGCTACACCTTC.

This chain connects TRBV27 to TRBJ2-7; D is uncertain. The V gene lost 4 bases and the J gene lost 7 bases, with 14 bases spanning the gap. The CDR3 has 13 amino acids. Germline V CDR1 and CDR2: MNHEY, SMNVEV (reference sequence). The CDR3 protein is CASSSRLEREQYF. As DNA, the CDR3 is TGTGCCAGCAGTTCTCGCCTAGAGCGAGAGCAGTACTTC.

V is TRBV7-8 and J is TRBJ1-5; D might be TRBD1 (5 bases). This CDR3 is 13 amino acids long. Trimming pared 5 bases from V and 3 bases from J, leaving 8 bases between. CDR1 SGHVS and CDR2 FQNEAQ come from the germline V gene. The CDR3 sequence is CASSRGANQPQHF. The CDR3 bases are TGTGCCAGCAGCAGGGGAGCCAATCAGCCCCAGCATTTT. Full variable domain (missing parts from reference TRBV7-8 and TRBJ1-5): GAGVSQSPRYKVAKRGQDVALRCDPISGHVSLFWYQQALGQGPEFLTYFQNEAQLDKSGLPSDRFFAERPEGSVSTLKIQRTQQEDSAVYLCASSRGANQPQHFGDGTRLSIL.

The J gene is TRBJ2-2, the V gene TRBV18, with 8 nucleotides matching TRBD1. V lost 3 bases and J lost 0; bases outside the gene matches: 9. This CDR3 has 18 amino acids. Germline-derived CDR1 and CDR2 are KGHSH and LQKENI. The CDR3 reads CASSPRLGGQANTGELFF. The DNA of the CDR3 is TGTGCCAGCTCACCGAGATTAGGGGGACAGGCGAACACCGGGGAGCTGTTTTTT.

This clone was recorded once. The rearrangement links TRBV5-1 to TRBJ2-2, with D unresolved. CDR1 and CDR2 from the germline V gene are SGHRS and YFSETQ. The CDR3 is made up of 14 amino acids. V lost 6 bases to trimming and J lost 4 bases, with 13 bases between them. The CDR3 is CASTAVDFTGELFF. For the CDR3, the DNA is TGCGCCAGCACCGCGGTCGATTTCACCGGGGAGCTGTTTTTT.

The V gene is TRBV6-6, the J gene TRBJ2-3; 8 nucleotides line up with TRBD1. From germline, CDR1 is MNHNY and CDR2 SVGAGI (reference sequence). This CDR3 spans 15 amino acids. J lost 4 bases, V lost 6 bases, and 9 bases had no gene match. The CDR3 region has the DNA TGTGCCAGCAGCCCCAGGGGGCCCCTAGCAGATACGCAGTATTTT. Its translation is CASSPRGPLADTQYF.

The rearrangement links TRBV27 to TRBJ2-1, with D uncertain. This CDR3 comprises 13 residues. The V gene lost 1 base and the J gene lost 4 bases, with 5 bases spanning the gap. Germline V gene sequence: CDR1 MNHEY, CDR2 SMNVEV (reference sequence). CDR3 nucleotide sequence: TGTGCCAGCAGTTTATGGCCTTACAATGAGCAGTTCTTC. Its translation is CASSLWPYNEQFF.

The J gene is TRBJ2-1, the V gene TRBV7-8, with a possible D match to TRBD1 (6 bases). V was cut by 0 bases and J by 4 bases, with 10 bases left in between. The germline gives CDR1 SGHVS, CDR2 FQNEAQ. CDR3 length: 15 residues. CDR3 DNA: TGTGCCAGCAGCTTAGCTGCAGGGGTTTACAATGAGCAGTTCTTC. Its translation is CASSLAAGVYNEQFF. Based on the CDR3 plus reference TRBV7-8 and TRBJ2-1, the full variable domain is GAGVSQSPRYKVAKRGQDVALRCDPISGHVSLFWYQQALGQGPEFLTYFQNEAQLDKSGLPSDRFFAERPEGSVSTLKIQRTQQEDSAVYLCASSLAAGVYNEQFFGPGTRLTVL.